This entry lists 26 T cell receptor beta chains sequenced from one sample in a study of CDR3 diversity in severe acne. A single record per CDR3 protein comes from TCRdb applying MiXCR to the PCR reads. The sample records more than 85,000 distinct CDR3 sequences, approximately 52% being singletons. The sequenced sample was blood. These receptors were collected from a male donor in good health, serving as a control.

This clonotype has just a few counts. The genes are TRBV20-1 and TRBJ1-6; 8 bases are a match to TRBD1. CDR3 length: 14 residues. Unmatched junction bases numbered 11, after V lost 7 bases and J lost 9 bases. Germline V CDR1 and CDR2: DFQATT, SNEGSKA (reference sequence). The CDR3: CSGKTGEGSSPLHF. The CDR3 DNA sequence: TGCAGTGGCAAGACAGGGGAGGGTAGTTCACCCCTCCACTTT.

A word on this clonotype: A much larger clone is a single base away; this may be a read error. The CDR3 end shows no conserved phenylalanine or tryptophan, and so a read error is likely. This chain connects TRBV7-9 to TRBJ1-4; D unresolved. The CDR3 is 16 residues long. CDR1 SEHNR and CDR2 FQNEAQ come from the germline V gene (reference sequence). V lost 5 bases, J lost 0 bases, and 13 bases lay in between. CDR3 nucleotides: TGTGCCAGCAGCCTCACGGTAGCGGCAACTAATGAAAAACTGTTTCTT. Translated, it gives CASSLTVAATNEKLFL.

CDR3: CASSPYRGDRDEQYF. In DNA, the CDR3 is TGTGCCAGCAGCCCATACCGGGGGGACAGGGACGAGCAGTACTTC. J is TRBJ2-7 and V is TRBV7-8; 9 bases line up with TRBD1. The CDR3 sequence is 15 residues long. Germline trimming cut 5 bases from V and 5 bases from J; bases unmatched to any gene: 10. Germline CDR1 and CDR2: SGHVS and FQNEAQ. The full variable domain, rest sourced from reference TRBV7-8 and TRBJ2-7, is GAGVSQSPRYKVAKRGQDVALRCDPISGHVSLFWYQQALGQGPEFLTYFQNEAQLDKSGLPSDRFFAERPEGSVSTLKIQRTQQEDSAVYLCASSPYRGDRDEQYFGPGTRLTVT.

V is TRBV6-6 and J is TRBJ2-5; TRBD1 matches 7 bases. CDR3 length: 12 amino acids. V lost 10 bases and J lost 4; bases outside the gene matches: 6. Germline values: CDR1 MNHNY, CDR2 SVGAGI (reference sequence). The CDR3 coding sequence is TGTGCCATTGGGACAGCGCTAGAGACCCAGTACTTC. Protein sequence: CAIGTALETQYF.

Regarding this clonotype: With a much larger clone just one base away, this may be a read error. The CDR3 nucleotides are TGTGCCACCAGTGAGTACAGGGACGGCTACACCTTC. Amino acid sequence: CATSEYRDGYTF. The chain joins TRBV10-3 to TRBJ1-2; D perhaps matches TRBD1 (6 bases). Germline V gene data show CDR1 as ENHRY and CDR2 as SYGVKD. There are 12 residues in the CDR3.

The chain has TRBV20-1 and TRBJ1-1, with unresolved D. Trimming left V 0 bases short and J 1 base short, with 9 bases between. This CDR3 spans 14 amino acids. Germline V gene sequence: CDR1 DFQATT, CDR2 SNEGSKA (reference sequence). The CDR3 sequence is CSARDRIRNTEAFF. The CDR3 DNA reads TGCAGTGCTAGAGATAGAATCAGGAACACTGAAGCTTTCTTT.

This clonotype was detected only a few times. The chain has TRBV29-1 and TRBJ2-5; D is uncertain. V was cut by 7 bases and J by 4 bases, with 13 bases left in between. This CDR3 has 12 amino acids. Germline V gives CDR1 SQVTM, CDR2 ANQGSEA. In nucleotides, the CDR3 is TGCAGCGCTCGAGCCGGCGGAGAGACCCAGTACTTC. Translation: CSARAGGETQYF.

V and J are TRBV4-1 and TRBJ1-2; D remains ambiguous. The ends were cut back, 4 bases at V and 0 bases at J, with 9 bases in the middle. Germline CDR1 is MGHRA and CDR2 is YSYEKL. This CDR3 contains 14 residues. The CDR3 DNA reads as TGCGCCAGCAGCCCCACCGTAGCTAACTATGGCTACACCTTC. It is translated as CASSPTVANYGYTF.

CDR3 DNA sequence: TGTGCCAGCAGTCCGACAGGACCTAACTATGGCTACACCTTC. It yields the protein CASSPTGPNYGYTF. The chain couples TRBV27 to TRBJ1-2; possibly TRBD1 for D (6 bases). Germline V gives CDR1 MNHEY, CDR2 SMNVEV (reference sequence). This CDR3 spans 14 amino acids. The V gene lost 5 bases and the J gene lost 0 bases, with 10 bases spanning the gap.

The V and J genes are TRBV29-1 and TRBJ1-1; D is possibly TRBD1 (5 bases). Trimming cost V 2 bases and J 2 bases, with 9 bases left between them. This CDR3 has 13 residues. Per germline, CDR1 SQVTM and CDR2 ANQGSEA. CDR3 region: CSVEPGSNTEAFF. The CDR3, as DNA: TGCAGCGTTGAACCAGGGTCCAACACTGAAGCTTTCTTT.

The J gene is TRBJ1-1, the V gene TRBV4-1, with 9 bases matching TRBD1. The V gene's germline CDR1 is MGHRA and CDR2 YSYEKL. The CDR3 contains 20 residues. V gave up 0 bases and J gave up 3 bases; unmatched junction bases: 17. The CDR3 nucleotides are TGCGCCAGCAGCCAAGATGGTCTTAGGGACAGGGTTGGGGGGGACACTGAAGCTTTCTTT. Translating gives CASSQDGLRDRVGGDTEAFF.

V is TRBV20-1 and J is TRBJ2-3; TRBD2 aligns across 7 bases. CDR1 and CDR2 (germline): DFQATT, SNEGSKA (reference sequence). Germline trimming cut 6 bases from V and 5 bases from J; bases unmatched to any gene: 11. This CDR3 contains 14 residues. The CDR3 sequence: CSARKGGRGDTQYF. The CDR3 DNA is TGCAGTGCCAGAAAAGGTGGGAGGGGAGATACGCAGTATTTT.

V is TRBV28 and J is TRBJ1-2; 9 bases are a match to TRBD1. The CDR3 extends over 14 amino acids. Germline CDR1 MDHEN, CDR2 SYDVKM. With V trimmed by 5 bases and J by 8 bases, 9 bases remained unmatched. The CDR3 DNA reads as TGTGCCAGCAGTCCGCATACAGGGGGCGGGGGCTACACCTTC. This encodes CASSPHTGGGGYTF.

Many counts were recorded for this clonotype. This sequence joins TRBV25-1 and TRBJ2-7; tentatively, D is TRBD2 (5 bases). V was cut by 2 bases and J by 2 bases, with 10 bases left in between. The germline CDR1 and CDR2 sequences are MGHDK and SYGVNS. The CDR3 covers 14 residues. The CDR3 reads CASSETRVPYEQYF. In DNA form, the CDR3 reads TGTGCCAGCAGTGAAACTAGGGTTCCCTACGAGCAGTACTTC.

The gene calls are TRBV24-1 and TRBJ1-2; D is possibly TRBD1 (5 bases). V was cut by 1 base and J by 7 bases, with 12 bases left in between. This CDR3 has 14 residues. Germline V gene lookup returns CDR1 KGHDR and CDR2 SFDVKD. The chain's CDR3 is CATSDFGRDRGYTF. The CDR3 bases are TGTGCCACCAGTGATTTCGGCAGGGATCGTGGCTACACCTTC.

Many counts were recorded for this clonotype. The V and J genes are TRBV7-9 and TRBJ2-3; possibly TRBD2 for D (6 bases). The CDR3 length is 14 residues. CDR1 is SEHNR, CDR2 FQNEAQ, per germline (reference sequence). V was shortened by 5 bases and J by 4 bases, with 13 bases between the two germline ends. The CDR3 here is CASSPRAGPDTQYF. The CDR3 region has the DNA TGTGCCAGCAGCCCCCGGGCGGGACCAGATACGCAGTATTTT.

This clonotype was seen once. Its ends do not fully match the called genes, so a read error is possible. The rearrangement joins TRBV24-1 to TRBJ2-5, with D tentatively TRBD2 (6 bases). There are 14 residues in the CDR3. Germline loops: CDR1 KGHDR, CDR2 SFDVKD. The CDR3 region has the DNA TGCAGTGCTAGAGTAGGCGGAGGGCAAGAGACCCAGTACTTC. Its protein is CSARVGGGQETQYF.

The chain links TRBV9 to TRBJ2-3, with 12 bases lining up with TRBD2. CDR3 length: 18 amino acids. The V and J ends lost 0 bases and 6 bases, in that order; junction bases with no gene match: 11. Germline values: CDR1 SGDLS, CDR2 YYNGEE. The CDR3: CASSVGGASGRARDTQYF. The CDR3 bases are TGTGCCAGCAGCGTAGGGGGGGCTAGCGGGAGGGCCCGGGATACGCAGTATTTT.

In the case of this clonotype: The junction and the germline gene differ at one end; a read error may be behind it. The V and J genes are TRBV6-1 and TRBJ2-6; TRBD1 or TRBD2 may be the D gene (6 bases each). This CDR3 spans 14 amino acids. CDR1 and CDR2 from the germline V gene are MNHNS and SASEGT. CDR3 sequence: CASSEGGALNAEAF. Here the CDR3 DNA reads TGTGCCAGCAGTGAAGGGGGGGCCCTAAACGCTGAAGCTTTC.

The chain's CDR3 is CASSVGRLGTEAFF. The DNA for the CDR3 is TGTGCCAGCAGCGTAGGGCGTCTGGGCACTGAAGCTTTCTTT. V usage is TRBV9 and J usage is TRBJ1-1; unclear D gene. Germline V gene sequence: CDR1 SGDLS, CDR2 YYNGEE. The CDR3 totals 14 residues. The V end lost 0 bases, the J end lost 4 bases, and 10 bases lay between the germline ends.

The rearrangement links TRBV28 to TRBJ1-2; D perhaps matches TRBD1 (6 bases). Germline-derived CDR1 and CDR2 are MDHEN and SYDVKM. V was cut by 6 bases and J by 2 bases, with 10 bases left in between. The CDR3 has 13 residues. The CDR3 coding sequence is TGTGCCAGCAGCCTCCAGGGGAACTATGGCTACACCTTC. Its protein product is CASSLQGNYGYTF.

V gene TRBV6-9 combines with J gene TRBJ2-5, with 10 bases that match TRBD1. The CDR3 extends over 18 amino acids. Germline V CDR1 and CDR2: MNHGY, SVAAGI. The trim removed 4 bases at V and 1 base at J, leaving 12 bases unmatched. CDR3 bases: TGTGCCAGCAGTTCTAAAGCCGGGACAGGGGTCTCCCAAGAGACCCAGTACTTC. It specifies CASSSKAGTGVSQETQYF.

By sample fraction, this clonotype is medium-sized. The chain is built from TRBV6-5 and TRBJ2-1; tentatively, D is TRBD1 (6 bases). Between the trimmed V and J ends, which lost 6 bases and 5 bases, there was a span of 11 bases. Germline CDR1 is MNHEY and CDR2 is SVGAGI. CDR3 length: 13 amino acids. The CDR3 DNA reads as TGTGCCAGCAGCCCTGACAGGAACAATGAGCAGTTCTTC. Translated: CASSPDRNNEQFF.

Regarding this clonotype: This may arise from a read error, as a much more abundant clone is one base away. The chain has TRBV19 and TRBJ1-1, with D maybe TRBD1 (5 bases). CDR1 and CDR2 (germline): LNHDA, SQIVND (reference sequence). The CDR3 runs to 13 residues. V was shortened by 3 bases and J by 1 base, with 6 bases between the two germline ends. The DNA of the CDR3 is TGTGCCAGTAGTATGGGGGAGAACACTGAAGCTTTCTTT. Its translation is CASSMGENTEAFF. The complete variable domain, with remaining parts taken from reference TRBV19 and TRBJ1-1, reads DGGITQSPKYLFRKEGQNVTLSCEQNLNHDAMYWYRQDPGQGLRLIYYSQIVNDFQKGDIAEGYSVSREKKESFPLTVTSAQKNPTAFYLCASSMGENTEAFFGQGTRLTVV.

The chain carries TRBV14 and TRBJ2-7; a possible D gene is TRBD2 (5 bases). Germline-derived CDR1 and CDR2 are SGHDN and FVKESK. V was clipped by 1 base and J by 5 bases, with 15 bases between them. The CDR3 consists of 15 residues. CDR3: CASSQGRTFNNEQYF. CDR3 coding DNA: TGTGCCAGCAGCCAAGGCCGGACTTTCAACAACGAGCAGTACTTC.

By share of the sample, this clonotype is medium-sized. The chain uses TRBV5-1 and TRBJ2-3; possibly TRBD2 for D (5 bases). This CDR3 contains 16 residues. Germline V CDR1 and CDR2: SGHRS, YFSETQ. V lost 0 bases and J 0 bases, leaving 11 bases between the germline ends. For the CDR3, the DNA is TGCGCCAGCAGCTTGGGCGGACTCGATAGCACAGATACGCAGTATTTT. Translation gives CASSLGGLDSTDTQYF.